The 8 T cell receptor beta chains in this list originate from one sample, sequenced in a study of T cell changes during pregnancy in multiple sclerosis. The repertoire was sequenced with immunoSEQ multiplex PCR; TCRdb's copy has only in-frame clones and lacks some. The data show around 20,000 clones, around four fifths seen once. This specimen consisted of CD8+ T cells from peripheral blood mononuclear cells, obtained in the first trimester of pregnancy. These receptors came from a female donor in good health, enrolled as a control in a pregnancy study.

The V call is TRBV7-2, the J call TRBJ2-3, with 11 bases lining up with TRBD2. From germline, CDR1 is SGHTA and CDR2 FQGNSA. J lost 11 bases, V lost 1 base, and 11 bases had no gene match. This CDR3 has 16 residues. The CDR3 DNA reads as TGTGCCAGCAGCTTAGAACTAGCGGGGGCGCGCCCAATGCAGTATTTT. This codes for CASSLELAGARPMQYF.

This chain joins TRBV30 and TRBJ2-2; D possibly corresponds to TRBD2 (5 bases). In germline, CDR1 is GTSNPN, CDR2 SVGIG (reference sequence). V was trimmed by 0 bases and J by 3 bases, leaving 11 bases between them. CDR3 length: 15 amino acids. The CDR3 region is CAWSVRGLDTGELFF. The CDR3 nucleotides read TGTGCCTGGAGTGTACGGGGTCTCGACACCGGGGAGCTGTTTTTT.

The chain couples TRBV5-6 to TRBJ1-5, with D maybe TRBD1 (5 bases). Germline loops: CDR1 SGHDT, CDR2 YYEEEE. Trimming left V 6 bases short and J 3 bases short, with 13 bases between. CDR3 length equals 14 residues. The CDR3: CASTFQGANQPQHF. The CDR3, as DNA: TGTGCCAGCACCTTCCAAGGGGCCAATCAGCCCCAGCATTTT.

The chain joins TRBV28 to TRBJ2-3, with 12 bases that match TRBD2. The CDR3 covers 17 residues. In germline, CDR1 is MDHEN, CDR2 SYDVKM. The ends lost 3 bases at V and 3 bases at J; junction bases unmatched: 7. CDR3 coding DNA: TGTGCCAGCAGTTTGGAGACTAGCGGGAGTAGAACAGATACGCAGTATTTT. It translates to CASSLETSGSRTDTQYF.

The chain couples TRBV5-1 to TRBJ2-2, with 8 bases matching TRBD1. Germline-derived CDR1 and CDR2 are SGHRS and YFSETQ. This CDR3 is built from 16 residues. J lost 2 bases, V lost 7 bases, and 10 bases had no gene match. The CDR3 DNA follows: TGCGCCAGCGGGTCACACAGGGGGATAAACACCGGGGAGCTGTTTTTT. Translated: CASGSHRGINTGELFF. The variable domain in full, with the rest retrieved from reference TRBV5-1 and TRBJ2-2, is KAGVTQTPRYLIKTRGQQVTLSCSPISGHRSVSWYQQTPGQGLQFLFEYFSETQRNKGNFPGRFSGRQFSNSRSEMNVSTLELGDSALYLCASGSHRGINTGELFFGEGSRLTVL.

This chain links TRBV29-1 with TRBJ1-2; 7 positions agree with TRBD1. From germline, CDR1 is SQVTM and CDR2 ANQGSEA. The junction had 19 bases not matched to a gene; V was cut back by 3 bases and J by 3 bases. The CDR3 is made up of 18 amino acids. The CDR3 nucleotides read TGCAGCGTTGACCGGCCCGAACCGGGACAGACAACCTACTATGGCTACACCTTC. This sequence encodes CSVDRPEPGQTTYYGYTF.

The chain couples TRBV6-1 to TRBJ2-1; 8 positions match TRBD1. This CDR3 contains 15 residues. Germline CDR1 MNHNS, CDR2 SASEGT. Germline trimming cut 8 bases from V and 3 bases from J; bases unmatched to any gene: 9. The CDR3: CASGYSGTGYNEQFF. Here the CDR3 DNA reads TGTGCCAGCGGATATTCCGGGACAGGCTACAATGAGCAGTTCTTC.

V and J are TRBV29-1 and TRBJ1-4; a weak D match, TRBD1 (5 bases). CDR3 length equals 13 residues. The germline V gene encodes CDR1 SQVTM and CDR2 ANQGSEA. The V and J ends lost 2 bases and 5 bases respectively, with 9 bases between them. The CDR3 region is CSVERGKNEKLFF. CDR3 bases: TGCAGCGTTGAAAGGGGAAAAAATGAAAAACTGTTTTTT.